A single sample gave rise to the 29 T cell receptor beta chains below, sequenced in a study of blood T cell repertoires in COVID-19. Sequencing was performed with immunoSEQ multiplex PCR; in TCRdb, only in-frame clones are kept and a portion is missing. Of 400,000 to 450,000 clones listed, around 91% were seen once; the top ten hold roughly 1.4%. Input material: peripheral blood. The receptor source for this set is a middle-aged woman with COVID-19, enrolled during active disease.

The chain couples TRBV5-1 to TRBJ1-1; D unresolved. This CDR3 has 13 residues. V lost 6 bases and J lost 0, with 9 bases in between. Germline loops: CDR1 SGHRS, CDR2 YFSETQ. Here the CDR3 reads CASKAEMNTEAFF. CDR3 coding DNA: TGCGCCAGCAAGGCGGAGATGAACACTGAAGCTTTCTTT.

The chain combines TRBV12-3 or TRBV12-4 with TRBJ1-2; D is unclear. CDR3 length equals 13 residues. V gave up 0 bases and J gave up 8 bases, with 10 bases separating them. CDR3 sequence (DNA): TGTGCCAGCAGTTTAGCGCAAGCGAGGGGCTACACCTTC. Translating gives CASSLAQARGYTF.

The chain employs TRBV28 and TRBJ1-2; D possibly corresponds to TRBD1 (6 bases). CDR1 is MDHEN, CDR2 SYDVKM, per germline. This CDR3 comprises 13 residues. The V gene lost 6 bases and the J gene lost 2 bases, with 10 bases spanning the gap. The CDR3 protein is CASSQGINYGYTF. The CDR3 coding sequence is TGTGCCAGCAGCCAGGGGATCAACTATGGCTACACCTTC.

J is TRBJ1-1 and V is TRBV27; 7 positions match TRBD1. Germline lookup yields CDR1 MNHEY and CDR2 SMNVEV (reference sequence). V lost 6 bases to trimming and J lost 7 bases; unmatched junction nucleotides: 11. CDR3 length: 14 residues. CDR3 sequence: CASSYRTGVGEAFF. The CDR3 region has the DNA TGTGCCAGCAGCTACAGAACAGGGGTCGGTGAAGCTTTCTTT.

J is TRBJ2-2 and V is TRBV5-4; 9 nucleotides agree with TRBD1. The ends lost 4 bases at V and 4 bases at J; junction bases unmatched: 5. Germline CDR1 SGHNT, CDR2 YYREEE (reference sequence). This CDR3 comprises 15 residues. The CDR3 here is CASSQDRGITGELFF. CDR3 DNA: TGTGCCAGCAGCCAGGACAGGGGTATCACCGGGGAGCTGTTTTTT.

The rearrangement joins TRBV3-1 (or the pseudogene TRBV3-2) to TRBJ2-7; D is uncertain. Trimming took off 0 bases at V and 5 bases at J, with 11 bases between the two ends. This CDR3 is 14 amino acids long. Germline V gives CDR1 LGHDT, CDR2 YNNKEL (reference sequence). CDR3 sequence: CASSQDRVRDEQYF. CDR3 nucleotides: TGTGCCAGCAGCCAAGATAGAGTCCGGGACGAGCAGTACTTC.

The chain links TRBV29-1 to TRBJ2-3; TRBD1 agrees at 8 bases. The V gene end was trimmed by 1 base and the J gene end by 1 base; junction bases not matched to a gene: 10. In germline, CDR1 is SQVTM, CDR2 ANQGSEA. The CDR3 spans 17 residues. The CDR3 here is CSVEGLIRGQGTDTQYF. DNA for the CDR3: TGCAGCGTTGAAGGATTGATCCGGGGACAGGGCACAGATACGCAGTATTTT.

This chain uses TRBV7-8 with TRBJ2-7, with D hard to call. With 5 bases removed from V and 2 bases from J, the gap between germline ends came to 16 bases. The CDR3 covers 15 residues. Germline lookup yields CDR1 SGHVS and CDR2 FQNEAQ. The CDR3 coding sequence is TGTGCCAGCAGCCCCCTAGGAGCGCGCGCCTACGAGCAGTACTTC. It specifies CASSPLGARAYEQYF.

The CDR3 nucleotides are TGTGCCTGGAGTGTAACTCGGGAGGTCCTCCACTTT. It is translated as CAWSVTREVLHF. The chain recombines TRBV30 with TRBJ1-6; D remains unclear. The CDR3 consists of 12 residues. Germline CDR1 is GTSNPN and CDR2 is SVGIG (reference sequence). V gave up 0 bases and J gave up 15 bases, with 12 bases separating them.

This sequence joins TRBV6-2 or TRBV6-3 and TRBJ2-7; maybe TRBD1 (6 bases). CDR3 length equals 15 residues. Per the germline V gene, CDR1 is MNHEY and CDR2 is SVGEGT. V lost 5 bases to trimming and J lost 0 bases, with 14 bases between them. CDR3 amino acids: CASSRRDISSYEQYF. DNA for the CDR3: TGTGCCAGCAGTCGCCGGGACATCAGCTCCTACGAGCAGTACTTC.

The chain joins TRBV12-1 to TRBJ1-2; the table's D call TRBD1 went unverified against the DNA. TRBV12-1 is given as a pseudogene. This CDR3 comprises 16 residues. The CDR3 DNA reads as TGTGCCAGCAGCTTTGCTGAGGACAGCAGGCCCTATGGCTACACCTTC. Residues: CASSFAEDSRPYGYTF.

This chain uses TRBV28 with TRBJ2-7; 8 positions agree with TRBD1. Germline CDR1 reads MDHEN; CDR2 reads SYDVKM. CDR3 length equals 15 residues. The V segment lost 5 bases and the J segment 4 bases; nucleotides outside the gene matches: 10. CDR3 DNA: TGTGCCAGCAGTACCTTCCGGGACAGGTTATACGAGCAGTACTTC. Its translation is CASSTFRDRLYEQYF.

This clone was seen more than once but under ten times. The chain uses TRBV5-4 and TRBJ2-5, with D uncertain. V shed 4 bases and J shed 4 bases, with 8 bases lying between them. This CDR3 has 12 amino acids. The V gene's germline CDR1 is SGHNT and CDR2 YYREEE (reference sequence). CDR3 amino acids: CASSLVGETQYF. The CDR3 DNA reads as TGTGCCAGCAGCCTAGTTGGAGAGACCCAGTACTTC.

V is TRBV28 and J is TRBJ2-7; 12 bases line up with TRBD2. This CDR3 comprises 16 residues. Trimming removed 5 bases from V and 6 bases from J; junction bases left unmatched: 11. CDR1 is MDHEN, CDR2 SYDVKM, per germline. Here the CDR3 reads CASSPSGRAARGEQYF. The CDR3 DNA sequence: TGTGCCAGCAGTCCTAGCGGGAGGGCCGCACGGGGCGAGCAGTACTTC.

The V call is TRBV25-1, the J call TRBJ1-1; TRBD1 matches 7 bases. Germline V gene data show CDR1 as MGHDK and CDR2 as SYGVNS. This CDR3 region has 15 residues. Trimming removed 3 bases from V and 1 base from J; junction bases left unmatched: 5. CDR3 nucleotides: TGTGCCAGCAGTGATCCCCGGACAGGGAACACTGAAGCTTTCTTT. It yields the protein CASSDPRTGNTEAFF. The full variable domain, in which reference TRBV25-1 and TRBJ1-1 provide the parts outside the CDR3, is EADIYQTPRYLVIGTGKKITLECSQTMGHDKMYWYQQDPGMELHLIHYSYGVNSTEKGDLSSESTVSRIRTEHFPLTLESARPSHTSQYLCASSDPRTGNTEAFFGQGTRLTVV.

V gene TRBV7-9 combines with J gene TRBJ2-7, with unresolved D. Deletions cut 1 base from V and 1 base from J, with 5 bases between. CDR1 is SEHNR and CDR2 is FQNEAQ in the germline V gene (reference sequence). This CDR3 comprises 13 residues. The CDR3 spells CASSLVPSYEQYF. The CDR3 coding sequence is TGTGCCAGCAGCTTAGTTCCGTCCTACGAGCAGTACTTC.

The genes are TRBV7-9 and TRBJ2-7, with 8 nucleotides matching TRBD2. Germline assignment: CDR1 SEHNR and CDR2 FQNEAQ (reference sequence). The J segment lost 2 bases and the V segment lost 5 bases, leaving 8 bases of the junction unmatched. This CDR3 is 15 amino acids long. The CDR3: CASSLMTSATYEQYF. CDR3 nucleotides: TGTGCCAGCAGCCTCATGACTAGCGCTACCTACGAGCAGTACTTC.

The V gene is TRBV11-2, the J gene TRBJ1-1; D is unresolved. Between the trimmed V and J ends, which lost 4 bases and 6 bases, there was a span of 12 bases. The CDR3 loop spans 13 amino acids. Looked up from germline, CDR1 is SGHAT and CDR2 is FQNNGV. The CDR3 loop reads CASSYHMVAEAFF. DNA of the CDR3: TGTGCCAGCAGCTACCACATGGTCGCTGAAGCTTTCTTT. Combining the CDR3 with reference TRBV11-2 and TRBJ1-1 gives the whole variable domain EAGVAQSPRYKIIEKRQSVAFWCNPISGHATLYWYQQILGQGPKLLIQFQNNGVVDDSQLPKDRFSAERLKGVDSTLKIQPAKLEDSAVYLCASSYHMVAEAFFGQGTRLTVV.

Written as DNA, the CDR3 is TGTGCCAGTACGAGACAGGGGCGGGGGCCCCAGCATTTT. It translates to CASTRQGRGPQHF. The V and J genes are TRBV19 and TRBJ1-5; 8 positions agree with TRBD1. Trimming took 7 bases from V and 9 from J; bases not matched to a gene: 8. The CDR3 is 13 residues long. Germline CDR1 LNHDA, CDR2 SQIVND (reference sequence).

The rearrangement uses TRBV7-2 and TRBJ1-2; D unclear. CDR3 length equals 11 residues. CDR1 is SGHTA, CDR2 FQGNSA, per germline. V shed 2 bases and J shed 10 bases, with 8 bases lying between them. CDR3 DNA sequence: TGTGCCAGCAGCTTAAACCTACTCTACACCTTC. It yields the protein CASSLNLLYTF. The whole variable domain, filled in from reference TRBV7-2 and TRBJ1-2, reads GAGVSQSPSNKVTEKGKDVELRCDPISGHTALYWYRQSLGQGLEFLIYFQGNSAPDKSGLPSDRFSAERTGGSVSTLTIQRTQQEDSAVYLCASSLNLLYTFGSGTRLTVV.

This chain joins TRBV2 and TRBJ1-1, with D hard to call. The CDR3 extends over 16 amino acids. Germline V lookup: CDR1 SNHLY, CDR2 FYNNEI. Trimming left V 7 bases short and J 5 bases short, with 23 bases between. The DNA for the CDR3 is TGTGCCAGCATCAAAAGTCGGGGAAGGGTGTCGACTGAAGCTTTCTTT. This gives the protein CASIKSRGRVSTEAFF.

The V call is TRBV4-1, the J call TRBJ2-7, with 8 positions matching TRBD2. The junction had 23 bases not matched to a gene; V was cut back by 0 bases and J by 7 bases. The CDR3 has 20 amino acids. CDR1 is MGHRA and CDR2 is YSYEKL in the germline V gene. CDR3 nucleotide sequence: TGCGCCAGCAGCCAAGAAGATACAAGTGGAGTAGCGGGATTTATTAGGGAGCAGTACTTC. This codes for CASSQEDTSGVAGFIREQYF.

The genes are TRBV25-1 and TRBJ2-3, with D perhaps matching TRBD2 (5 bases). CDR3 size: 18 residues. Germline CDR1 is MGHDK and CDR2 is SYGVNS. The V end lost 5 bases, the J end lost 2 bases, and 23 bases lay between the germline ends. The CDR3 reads CASSQIPGGTGYTDTQYF. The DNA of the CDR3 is TGTGCCAGCAGTCAAATCCCCGGCGGTACGGGGTACACAGATACGCAGTATTTT.

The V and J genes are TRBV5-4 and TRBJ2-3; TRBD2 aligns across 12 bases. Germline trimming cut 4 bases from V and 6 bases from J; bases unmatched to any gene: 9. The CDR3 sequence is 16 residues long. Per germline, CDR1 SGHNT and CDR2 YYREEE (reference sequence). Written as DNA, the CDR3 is TGTGCCAGCAGCACTAGACTAGCGGGAGCGTCGGATACGCAGTATTTT. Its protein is CASSTRLAGASDTQYF.

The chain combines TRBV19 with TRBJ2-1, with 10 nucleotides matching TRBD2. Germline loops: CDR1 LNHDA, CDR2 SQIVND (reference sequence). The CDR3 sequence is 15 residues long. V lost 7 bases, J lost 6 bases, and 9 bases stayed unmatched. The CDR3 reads CASTGATSGANEQFF. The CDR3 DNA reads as TGTGCCAGTACGGGCGCCACTAGCGGGGCCAATGAGCAGTTCTTC.

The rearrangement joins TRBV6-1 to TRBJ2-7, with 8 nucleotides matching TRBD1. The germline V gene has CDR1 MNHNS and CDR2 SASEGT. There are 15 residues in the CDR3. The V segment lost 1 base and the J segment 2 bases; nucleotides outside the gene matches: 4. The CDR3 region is CASSEGTGPAYEQYF. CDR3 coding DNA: TGTGCCAGCAGTGAAGGGACAGGGCCTGCCTACGAGCAGTACTTC.

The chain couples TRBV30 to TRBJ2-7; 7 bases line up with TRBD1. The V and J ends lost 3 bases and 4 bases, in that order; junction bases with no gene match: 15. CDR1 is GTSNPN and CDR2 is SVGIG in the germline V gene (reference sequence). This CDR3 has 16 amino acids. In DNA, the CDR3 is TGTGCCTGGAGCCCTAAGTCGAGGGGGCTCGGATACGAGCAGTACTTC. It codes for CAWSPKSRGLGYEQYF.

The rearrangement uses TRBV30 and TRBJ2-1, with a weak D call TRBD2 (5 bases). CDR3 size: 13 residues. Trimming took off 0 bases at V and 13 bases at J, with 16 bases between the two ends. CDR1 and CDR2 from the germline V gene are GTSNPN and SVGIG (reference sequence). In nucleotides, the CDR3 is TGTGCCTGGAGTGTGGTCGGAGGCTTCGCTCAGTTCTTC. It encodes CAWSVVGGFAQFF.

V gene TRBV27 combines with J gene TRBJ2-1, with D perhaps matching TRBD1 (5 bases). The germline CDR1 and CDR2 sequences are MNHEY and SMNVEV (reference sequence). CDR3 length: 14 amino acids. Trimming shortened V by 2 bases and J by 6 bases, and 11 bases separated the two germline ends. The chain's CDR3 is CASSLMTASNEQFF. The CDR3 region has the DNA TGTGCCAGCAGTTTAATGACAGCGAGCAATGAGCAGTTCTTC.